The source of this T cell receptor (beta chain) is a study of a mutant IDH1 vaccine in newly diagnosed glioma. Study-wide background: Patients under treatment included 62.5% males and 37.5% females and had a mean age of approximately 44 years.

The time point denotes: week 47, end of study. Doses consisted of 300 ug of mutant IDH1 20-mer peptide each, paired with topical imiquimod. Concerning this clone itself: The antigen remains unidentified.

Findings of the study overall: Of the patients, about 95% had vaccine-induced immune responses.

The CDR3 is made up of 15 amino acids. Trimming cost V 3 bases and J 2 bases, with 14 bases left between them. Germline V lookup: CDR1 MNHEY, CDR2 SMNVEV (reference sequence). Generated by immunoSEQ multiplex PCR, the TCRdb table keeps only in-frame clones and is missing some. Found here are tens of thousands of clones, roughly 82% of them singletons; the top ten hold about 19%. The chain combines TRBV27 with TRBJ2-7; weak D call: TRBD1 (6 bases). This sample comprised PBMCs, obtained from a glioma patient whose treatment included an IDH1 peptide vaccine. This TCR derives from a man aged 18 to 29 with glioma. Some clones in this sample may be carry-over from other donors' samples. The CDR3, as DNA: TGTGCCAGCAGTTTGGGGACAATATCAACCTACGAGCAGTACTTC. Encoded protein: CASSLGTISTYEQYF.